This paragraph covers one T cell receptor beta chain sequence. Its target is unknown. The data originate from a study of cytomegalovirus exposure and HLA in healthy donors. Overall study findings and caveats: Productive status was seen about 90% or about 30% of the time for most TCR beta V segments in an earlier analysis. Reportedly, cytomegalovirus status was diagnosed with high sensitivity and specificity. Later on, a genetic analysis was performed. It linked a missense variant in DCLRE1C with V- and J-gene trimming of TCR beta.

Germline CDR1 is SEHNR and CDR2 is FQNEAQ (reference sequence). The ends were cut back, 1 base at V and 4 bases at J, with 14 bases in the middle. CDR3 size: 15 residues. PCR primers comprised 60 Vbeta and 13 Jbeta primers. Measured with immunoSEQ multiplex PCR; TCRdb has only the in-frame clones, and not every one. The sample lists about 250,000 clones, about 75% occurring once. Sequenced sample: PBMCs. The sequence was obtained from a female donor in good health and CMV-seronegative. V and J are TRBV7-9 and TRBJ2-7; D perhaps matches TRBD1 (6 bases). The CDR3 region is CASSLEGGFRYEQYF. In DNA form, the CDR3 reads TGTGCCAGCAGCTTAGAAGGGGGTTTTCGGTACGAGCAGTACTTC.